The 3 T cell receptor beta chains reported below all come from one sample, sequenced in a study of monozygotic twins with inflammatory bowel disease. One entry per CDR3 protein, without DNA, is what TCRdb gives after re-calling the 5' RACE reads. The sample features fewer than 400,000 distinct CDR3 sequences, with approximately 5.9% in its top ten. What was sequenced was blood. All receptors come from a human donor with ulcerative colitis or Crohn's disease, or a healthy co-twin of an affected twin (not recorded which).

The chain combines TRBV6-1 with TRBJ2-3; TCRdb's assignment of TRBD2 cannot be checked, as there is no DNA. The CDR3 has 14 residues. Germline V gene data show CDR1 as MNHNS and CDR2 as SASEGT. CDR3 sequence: CASRSTSGRDTQYF.

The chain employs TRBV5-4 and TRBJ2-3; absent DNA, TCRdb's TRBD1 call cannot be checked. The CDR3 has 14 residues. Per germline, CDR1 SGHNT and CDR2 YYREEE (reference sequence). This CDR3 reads CASSLVGAKDTQYF.

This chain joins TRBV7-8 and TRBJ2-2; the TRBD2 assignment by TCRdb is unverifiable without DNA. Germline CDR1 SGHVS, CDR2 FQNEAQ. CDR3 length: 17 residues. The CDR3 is CASSLAGASAYTGELFF.